One sample yielded the 22 T cell receptor beta chains listed below, sequenced in a study of identifying expanded T cells in peripheral blood. Using immunoSEQ multiplex PCR, the repertoire was profiled, and TCRdb retains in-frame clones only, with some absent. Found here are 100,000 to 150,000 clones, 75% to 90% of them singletons; the top ten hold around 8.4%. The sample was blood. The receptors originated from a person between 18 and 70 years old in good health.

CDR3 loop: CASSQGKDYFTGELFF. CDR3 DNA sequence: TGCGCCAGCAGCCAAGGCAAGGATTATTTCACCGGGGAGCTGTTTTTT. V gene TRBV4-1 combines with J gene TRBJ2-2; D uncertain. Germline CDR1 MGHRA, CDR2 YSYEKL. V was trimmed by 1 base and J by 4 bases, leaving 13 bases between them. The CDR3 is 16 amino acids.

The chain recombines TRBV28 with TRBJ2-7; D is uncertain. The CDR3 has 14 amino acids. With 7 bases removed from V and 0 bases from J, the gap between germline ends came to 13 bases. The germline V gene encodes CDR1 MDHEN and CDR2 SYDVKM. The CDR3 reads CASMTGPSSYEQYF. Here the CDR3 DNA reads TGTGCCAGCATGACGGGCCCTAGCTCCTACGAGCAGTACTTC.

The rearrangement joins TRBV27 to TRBJ2-3; 8 positions match TRBD1. V was pared by 5 bases and J by 3 bases, with 7 bases of the junction left unmatched. This CDR3 spans 15 amino acids. In germline, CDR1 is MNHEY, CDR2 SMNVEV (reference sequence). The CDR3 sequence: CASSRTGQVTDTQYF. CDR3 DNA sequence: TGTGCCAGCAGTCGAACGGGACAGGTAACAGATACGCAGTATTTT.

The V gene is TRBV5-4, the J gene TRBJ2-5, with D perhaps given as TRBD1 or TRBD2 (5 bases each). The CDR3 runs 15 residues. V dropped 0 bases and J dropped 3 bases, with 12 bases sitting between them. The germline V gene has CDR1 SGHNT and CDR2 YYREEE (reference sequence). The CDR3: CASSLVGTSKETQYF. In DNA form, the CDR3 reads TGTGCCAGCAGCTTGGTTGGGACCTCCAAAGAGACCCAGTACTTC.

J is TRBJ2-1 and V is TRBV10-2, with 9 bases lining up with TRBD1. This CDR3 has 15 residues. From germline, CDR1 is WSHSY and CDR2 SAAADI. The V and J ends lost 4 bases and 5 bases, in that order; junction bases with no gene match: 6. CDR3 sequence: CASSVRTGANNEQFF. The CDR3 DNA reads TGCGCCAGCAGTGTAAGGACAGGGGCGAACAATGAGCAGTTCTTC.

The DNA of the CDR3 is TGTGCCAGCAGCTTGGCCGCTGGGGAGGTGGCTTTCTTT. This translates into CASSLAAGEVAFF. The chain has TRBV5-4 and TRBJ1-1; the D is unclear. Trimming left V 0 bases short and J 11 bases short, with 14 bases between. The CDR3 is 13 amino acids. From germline, CDR1 is SGHNT and CDR2 YYREEE (reference sequence). The full variable domain, its missing parts supplied by reference TRBV5-4 and TRBJ1-1, is ETGVTQSPTHLIKTRGQQVTLRCSSQSGHNTVSWYQQALGQGPQFIFQYYREEENGRGNFPPRFSGLQFPNYSSELNVNALELDDSALYLCASSLAAGEVAFFGQGTRLTVV.

The genes are TRBV5-1 and TRBJ2-3; D perhaps matches TRBD2 (6 bases). The CDR3 is 15 amino acids. Germline CDR1 SGHRS, CDR2 YFSETQ. Trimming took off 1 base at V and 4 bases at J, with 13 bases between the two ends. The CDR3 region is CASSLSPGGADTQYF. In nucleotides, the CDR3 is TGCGCCAGCAGCTTGTCTCCAGGAGGGGCAGATACGCAGTATTTT.

This clone was observed once. The chain couples TRBV4-1 to TRBJ1-5, with 8 nucleotides matching TRBD1. CDR3 length equals 15 residues. From germline, CDR1 is MGHRA and CDR2 YSYEKL. V gave up 1 base and J gave up 7 bases; unmatched junction bases: 6. CDR3 sequence: CASSQVDRGEQPQHF. Here the CDR3 DNA reads TGCGCCAGCAGCCAAGTAGACAGGGGAGAACAGCCCCAGCATTTT.

The chain uses TRBV7-6 and TRBJ2-7; TRBD1 aligns across 10 bases. CDR3 size: 13 residues. With V trimmed by 7 bases and J by 6 bases, 6 bases remained unmatched. Germline V CDR1 and CDR2: SGHVS, FNYEAQ. CDR3 region: CASTGTGDIEQYF. The CDR3 nucleotides are TGTGCCAGCACCGGGACAGGGGACATCGAGCAGTACTTC. Filled out from reference TRBV7-6 and TRBJ2-7, the complete variable domain reads GAGVSQSPRYKVTKRGQDVALRCDPISGHVSLYWYRQALGQGPEFLTYFNYEAQQDKSGLPNDRFSAERPEGSISTLTIQRTEQRDSAMYRCASTGTGDIEQYFGPGTRLTVT.

This clone was counted a few times. The chain recombines TRBV5-4 with TRBJ2-2; the D call may be TRBD1 or TRBD2 (5 bases each). Trimming took 1 base from V and 2 from J, leaving 9 bases between them. CDR1 and CDR2 from the germline V gene are SGHNT and YYREEE (reference sequence). CDR3 length: 15 amino acids. For the CDR3, the DNA is TGTGCCAGCAGCTTGATGGGACCCAACACCGGGGAGCTGTTTTTT. Its protein is CASSLMGPNTGELFF.

This clone was picked up one time. The rearrangement links TRBV10-3 to TRBJ2-3; D gene unclear. Per germline, CDR1 ENHRY and CDR2 SYGVKD. The V end was cut by 3 bases, the J end by 2 bases, with 3 bases between. The CDR3 covers 12 residues. The CDR3 nucleotides are TGTGCCATCAGTGAAGCCACAGATACGCAGTATTTT. Protein sequence: CAISEATDTQYF.

V gene TRBV28 combines with J gene TRBJ2-7; 8 nucleotides align to TRBD1. J gave up 6 bases and V 6 bases, and 4 bases lay outside the gene matches. Per germline, CDR1 MDHEN and CDR2 SYDVKM. CDR3 length equals 12 residues. The CDR3 region is CASRRDRIEQYF. The CDR3 DNA is TGTGCCAGCAGACGGGACAGGATCGAGCAGTACTTC.

The chain joins TRBV28 to TRBJ2-2; TRBD2 aligns across 9 bases. The CDR3 covers 15 residues. CDR1 MDHEN and CDR2 SYDVKM come from the germline V gene. After removal of 7 bases from V and 1 base from J, the junction contained 4 bases not matched to a gene. Here the CDR3 reads CASNELAGNTGELFF. As DNA, the CDR3 is TGTGCCAGCAATGAACTAGCGGGGAACACCGGGGAGCTGTTTTTT. The complete variable domain, with remaining parts taken from reference TRBV28 and TRBJ2-2, reads DVKVTQSSRYLVKRTGEKVFLECVQDMDHENMFWYRQDPGLGLRLIYFSYDVKMKEKGDIPEGYSVSREKKERFSLILESASTNQTSMYLCASNELAGNTGELFFGEGSRLTVL.

The chain links TRBV7-9 to TRBJ2-3; D remains unclear. Germline CDR1 and CDR2: SEHNR and FQNEAQ (reference sequence). V lost 5 bases and J lost 2, with 8 bases in between. The CDR3 totals 13 residues. The chain's CDR3 is CASSGLHTDTQYF. As DNA, the CDR3 is TGTGCCAGCAGCGGCCTTCACACAGATACGCAGTATTTT.

The chain employs TRBV10-3 and TRBJ2-6; D is perhaps TRBD1 (5 bases). With 2 bases removed from V and 6 bases from J, the gap between germline ends came to 11 bases. Germline CDR1 reads ENHRY; CDR2 reads SYGVKD. The CDR3 loop spans 15 amino acids. CDR3 sequence (DNA): TGTGCCATCAGTGAGGGGGCGCGAGAGGCCAACGTCCTGACTTTC. Amino acid sequence: CAISEGAREANVLTF.

The chain carries TRBV7-8 and TRBJ2-7, with 13 bases aligning to TRBD2. Trimming cost V 3 bases and J 9 bases; bases outside gene matches: 5. CDR1 SGHVS and CDR2 FQNEAQ come from the germline V gene. The CDR3 covers 14 residues. The CDR3 loop is CASSFGTSGNVQYF. For the CDR3, the DNA is TGTGCCAGCAGCTTCGGGACTAGCGGGAATGTGCAGTACTTC. Filled out from reference TRBV7-8 and TRBJ2-7, the complete variable domain reads GAGVSQSPRYKVAKRGQDVALRCDPISGHVSLFWYQQALGQGPEFLTYFQNEAQLDKSGLPSDRFFAERPEGSVSTLKIQRTQQEDSAVYLCASSFGTSGNVQYFGPGTRLTVT.

The chain combines TRBV28 with TRBJ1-1; D gene uncertain. CDR1 and CDR2 (germline): MDHEN, SYDVKM. Between the trimmed V and J ends, which lost 3 bases and 1 base, there was a span of 9 bases. The CDR3 extends over 14 amino acids. In DNA form, the CDR3 reads TGTGCCAGCAGTTTGGGCTGGGGGAACACTGAAGCTTTCTTT. It specifies CASSLGWGNTEAFF.

V is TRBV19 and J is TRBJ1-4; TRBD1 might be the D (5 bases). V was shortened by 10 bases and J by 7 bases, with 16 bases between the two germline ends. Germline-derived CDR1 and CDR2 are LNHDA and SQIVND (reference sequence). This CDR3 contains 13 residues. This CDR3 reads CATRSGGGEKLFF. CDR3 sequence (DNA): TGTGCCACCAGGTCGGGGGGTGGTGAAAAACTGTTTTTT.

The V call is TRBV6-4, the J call TRBJ2-1; 7 bases align to TRBD1. The CDR3 sequence is 13 residues long. V was clipped by 3 bases and J by 4 bases; unmatched bases: 0. Germline loops: CDR1 MRHNA, CDR2 SNTAGT. Written as DNA, the CDR3 is TGTGCCAGCAGTGAGGGACAGTACAATGAGCAGTTCTTC. It is translated as CASSEGQYNEQFF.

V gene TRBV7-3 combines with J gene TRBJ2-3; 7 bases map to TRBD1. Trimming cost V 5 bases and J 1 base; bases outside gene matches: 3. Germline CDR1 and CDR2: SGHTA and FQGTGA. The CDR3 consists of 14 residues. The CDR3 protein is CASSPGTGTDTQYF. CDR3 nucleotides: TGTGCCAGCAGCCCCGGGACAGGCACAGATACGCAGTATTTT. Drawing the rest from reference TRBV7-3 and TRBJ2-3, the complete variable domain is GAGVSQTPSNKVTEKGKYVELRCDPISGHTALYWYRQSLGQGPEFLIYFQGTGAADDSGLPNDRFFAVRPEGSVSTLKIQRTERGDSAVYLCASSPGTGTDTQYFGPGTRLTVL.

The J gene is TRBJ2-3, the V gene TRBV11-2; D is ambiguous. V dropped 2 bases and J dropped 2 bases, with 8 bases sitting between them. This CDR3 spans 14 amino acids. Germline assignment: CDR1 SGHAT and CDR2 FQNNGV. The CDR3 protein is CASSLRGDTDTQYF. CDR3 DNA: TGTGCCAGCAGCTTACGAGGCGACACAGATACGCAGTATTTT.

This chain uses TRBV15 with TRBJ2-5; D uncertain. V shed 0 bases and J shed 2 bases, with 10 bases lying between them. CDR1 and CDR2 (germline): LNHNV, YYDKDF (reference sequence). The CDR3 is made up of 15 amino acids. This CDR3 reads CATSRDYPTQETQYF. Here the CDR3 DNA reads TGTGCCACCAGCAGAGATTACCCCACACAAGAGACCCAGTACTTC.